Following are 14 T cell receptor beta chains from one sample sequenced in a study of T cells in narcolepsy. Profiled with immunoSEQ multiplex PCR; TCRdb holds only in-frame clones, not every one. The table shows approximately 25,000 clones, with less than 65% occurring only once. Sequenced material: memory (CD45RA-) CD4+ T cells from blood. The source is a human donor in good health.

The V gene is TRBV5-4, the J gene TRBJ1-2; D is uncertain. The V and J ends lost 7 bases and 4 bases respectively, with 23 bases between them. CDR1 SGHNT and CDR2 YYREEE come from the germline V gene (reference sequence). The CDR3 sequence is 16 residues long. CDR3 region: CASLCNIPGKTYGYTF. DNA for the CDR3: TGTGCCAGCTTATGCAACATACCAGGAAAGACCTATGGCTACACCTTC.

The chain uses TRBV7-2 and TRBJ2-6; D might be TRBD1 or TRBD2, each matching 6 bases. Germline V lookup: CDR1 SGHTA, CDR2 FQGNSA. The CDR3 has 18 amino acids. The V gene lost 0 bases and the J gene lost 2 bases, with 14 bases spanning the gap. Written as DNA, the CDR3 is TGTGCCAGCAGCTTAGCGCGGTTGGGGGGCGCTGGGGCCAACGTCCTGACTTTC. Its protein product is CASSLARLGGAGANVLTF.

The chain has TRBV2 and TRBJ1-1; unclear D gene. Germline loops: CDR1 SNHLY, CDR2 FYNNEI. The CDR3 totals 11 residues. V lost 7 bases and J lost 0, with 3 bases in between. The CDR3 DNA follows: TGTGCCAGCACGCTGAACACTGAAGCTTTCTTT. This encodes CASTLNTEAFF. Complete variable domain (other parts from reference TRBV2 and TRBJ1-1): EPEVTQTPSHQVTQMGQEVILRCVPISNHLYFYWYRQILGQKVEFLVSFYNNEISEKSEIFDDQFSVERPDGSNFTLKIRSTKLEDSAMYFCASTLNTEAFFGQGTRLTVV.

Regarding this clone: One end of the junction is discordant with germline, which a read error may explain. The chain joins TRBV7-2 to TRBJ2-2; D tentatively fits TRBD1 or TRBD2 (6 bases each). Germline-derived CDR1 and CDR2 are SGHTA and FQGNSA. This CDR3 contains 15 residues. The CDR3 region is CASRLGGPSTGELFF. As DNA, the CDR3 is TGTGCCAGCAGATTAGGGGGGCCTAGCACCGGGGAGCTGTTTTTT.

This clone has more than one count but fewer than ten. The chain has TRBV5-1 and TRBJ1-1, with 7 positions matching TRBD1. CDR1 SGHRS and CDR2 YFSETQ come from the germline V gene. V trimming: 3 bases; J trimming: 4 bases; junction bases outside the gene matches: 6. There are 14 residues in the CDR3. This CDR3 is CASSSDRMGTEAFF. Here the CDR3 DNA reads TGCGCCAGCAGCTCGGACAGGATGGGCACTGAAGCTTTCTTT.

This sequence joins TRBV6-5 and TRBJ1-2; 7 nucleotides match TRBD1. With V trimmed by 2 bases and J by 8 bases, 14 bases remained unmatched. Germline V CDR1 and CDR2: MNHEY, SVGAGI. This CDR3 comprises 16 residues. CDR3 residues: CASSYTQTGMAGGYTF. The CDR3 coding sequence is TGTGCCAGCAGTTACACGCAGACAGGGATGGCGGGGGGCTACACCTTC.

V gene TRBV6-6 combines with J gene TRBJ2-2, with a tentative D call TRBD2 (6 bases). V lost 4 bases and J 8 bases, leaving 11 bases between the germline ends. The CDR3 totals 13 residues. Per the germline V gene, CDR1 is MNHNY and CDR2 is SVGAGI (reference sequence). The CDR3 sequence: CASSFAGQGELFF. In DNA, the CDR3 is TGTGCCAGCAGTTTTGCGGGGCAGGGGGAGCTGTTTTTT.

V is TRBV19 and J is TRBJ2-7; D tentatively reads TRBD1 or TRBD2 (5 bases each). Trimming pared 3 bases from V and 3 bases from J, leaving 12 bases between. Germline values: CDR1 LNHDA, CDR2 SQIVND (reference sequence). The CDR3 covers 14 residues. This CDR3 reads CASSISGDGYEQYF. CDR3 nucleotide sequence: TGTGCCAGTAGTATCTCTGGGGACGGCTACGAGCAGTACTTC.

The CDR3 nucleotides are TGTGCCAGCAGCTTGTTAATTGCAGATACGCAGTATTTT. Encoded protein: CASSLLIADTQYF. This chain links TRBV5-5 with TRBJ2-3; D is unresolved. V lost 1 base, J lost 4 bases, and 7 bases lay in between. CDR1 SGHKS and CDR2 YYEKEE come from the germline V gene (reference sequence). The CDR3 extends over 13 amino acids.

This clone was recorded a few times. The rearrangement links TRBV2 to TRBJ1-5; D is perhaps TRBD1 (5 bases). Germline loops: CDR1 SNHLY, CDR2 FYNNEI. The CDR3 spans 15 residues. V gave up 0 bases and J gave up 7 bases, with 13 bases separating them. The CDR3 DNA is TGTGCCAGCAGTGAAGCCGGTATGGGACGACAGCCCCAGCATTTT. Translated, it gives CASSEAGMGRQPQHF.

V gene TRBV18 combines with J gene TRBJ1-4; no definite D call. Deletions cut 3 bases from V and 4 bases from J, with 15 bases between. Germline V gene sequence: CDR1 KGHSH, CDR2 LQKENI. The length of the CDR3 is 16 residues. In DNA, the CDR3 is TGTGCCAGCTCACCGGCAGCCGTCGTTAATAATGAAAAACTGTTTTTT. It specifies CASSPAAVVNNEKLFF.

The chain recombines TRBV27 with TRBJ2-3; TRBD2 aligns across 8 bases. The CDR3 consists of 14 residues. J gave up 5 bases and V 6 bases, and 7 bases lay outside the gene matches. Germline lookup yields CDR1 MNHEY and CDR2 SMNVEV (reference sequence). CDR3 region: CASRQRGGRDTQYF. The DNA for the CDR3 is TGTGCCAGCAGGCAACGGGGGGGCCGAGATACGCAGTATTTT.

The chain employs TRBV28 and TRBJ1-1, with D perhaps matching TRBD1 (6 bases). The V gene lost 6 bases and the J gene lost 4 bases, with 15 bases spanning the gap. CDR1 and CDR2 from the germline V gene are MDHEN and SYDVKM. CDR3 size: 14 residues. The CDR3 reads CASRAMGAGTEAFF. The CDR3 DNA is TGTGCCAGCAGGGCCATGGGGGCCGGCACTGAAGCTTTCTTT.

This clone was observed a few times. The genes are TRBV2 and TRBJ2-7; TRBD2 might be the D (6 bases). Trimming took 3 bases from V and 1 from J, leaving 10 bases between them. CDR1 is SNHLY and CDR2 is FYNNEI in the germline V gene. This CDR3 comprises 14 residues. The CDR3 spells CASSESLASYEQYF. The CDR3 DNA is TGTGCCAGCAGTGAGTCCCTAGCGTCCTACGAGCAGTACTTC.